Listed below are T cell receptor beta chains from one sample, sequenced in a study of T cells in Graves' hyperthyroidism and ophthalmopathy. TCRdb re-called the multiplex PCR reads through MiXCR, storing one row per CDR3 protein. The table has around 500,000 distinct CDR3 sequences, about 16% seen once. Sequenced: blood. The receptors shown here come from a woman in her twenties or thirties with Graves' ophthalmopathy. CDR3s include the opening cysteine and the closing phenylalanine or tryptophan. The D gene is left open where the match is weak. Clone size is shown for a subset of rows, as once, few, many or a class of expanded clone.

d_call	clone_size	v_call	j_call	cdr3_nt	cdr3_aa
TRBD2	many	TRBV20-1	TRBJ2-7	TGCAGTGCTATCAGCGGGAATACCTACGAGCAGTACTTC	CSAISGNTYEQYF
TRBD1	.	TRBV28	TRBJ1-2	TGTGCCAGCAGTTCCGGGACAGCATATGGCTACACCTTC	CASSSGTAYGYTF
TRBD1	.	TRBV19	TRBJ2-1	TGTGCCAGTAGGGGACAGAATACCTACAATGAGCAGTTCTTC	CASRGQNTYNEQFF
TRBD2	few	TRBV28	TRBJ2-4	TGTGCCAGCAGTCCGGGGTTAGCGGGAGTTAATATTCAGTACTTC	CASSPGLAGVNIQYF
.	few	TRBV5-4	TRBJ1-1	TGTGCCAGCACCTCCCCTGCCGGGACTGAAGCTTTCTTT	CASTSPAGTEAFF
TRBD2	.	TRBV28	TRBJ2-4	TGTGCCAGCAGTTTTACCGGGACTAGCGGGAGGAACATTCAGTACTTC	CASSFTGTSGRNIQYF
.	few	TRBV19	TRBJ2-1	TGTGCCAGTAGTATGCCGGGCGATGAGCAGTTCTTC	CASSMPGDEQFF
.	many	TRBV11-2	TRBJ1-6	TGTGCCAGCAGCTTCTCGACGGTCTATAATTCACCCCTCCACTTT	CASSFSTVYNSPLHF
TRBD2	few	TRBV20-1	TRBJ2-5	TGCAGTGCTAGAGAGGAGACTAGCGGGGGCCGGACCCAGTACTTC	CSAREETSGGRTQYF
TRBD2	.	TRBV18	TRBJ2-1	TGTGCCAGCTCACCAGACCGGGAGGGCTCCTACAATGAGCAGTTCTTC	CASSPDREGSYNEQFF
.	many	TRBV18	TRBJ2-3	TGTGCCAGCTCACCACCGCTCACAGATACGCAGTATTTT	CASSPPLTDTQYF
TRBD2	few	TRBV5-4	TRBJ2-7	TGTGCCAGCAGCTCCGGACTAGCGGAGAGCTACGAGCAGTACTTC	CASSSGLAESYEQYF
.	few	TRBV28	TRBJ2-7	TGTGCCAGCAGGAACAGGGTCCACGAGCAGTACTTC	CASRNRVHEQYF
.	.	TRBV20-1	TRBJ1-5	TGCAGTGCTAGCCCGACAGTAAATAGCAATCAGCCCCAGCATTTT	CSASPTVNSNQPQHF
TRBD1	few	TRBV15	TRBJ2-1	TGTGCCACCAGCGGAGGGACAGGGACCGTTCGCGGCAATGAGCAGTTCTTC	CATSGGTGTVRGNEQFF
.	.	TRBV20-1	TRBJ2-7	TGCAGTGCTAGAGGTTTAGCGGAGGCCCTCCATAACTACGAGCAGTACTTC	CSARGLAEALHNYEQYF
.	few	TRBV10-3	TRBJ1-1	TGTGCCATCAGTGAACGGGACAACCCCCGGTCCACTGAAGCTTTCTTT	CAISERDNPRSTEAFF
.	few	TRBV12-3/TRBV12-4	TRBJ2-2	TGTGCCAGCAGTTTGTCGGGACTTCGGGTGGGGACCGGGGAGCTGTTTTTT	CASSLSGLRVGTGELFF
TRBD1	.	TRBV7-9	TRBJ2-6	TGTGCCAGCCAGCCTTGGGACAGCCCCTCTGGGGCCAACGTCCTGACTTTC	CASQPWDSPSGANVLTF
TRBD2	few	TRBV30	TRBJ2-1	TGTGCCTGGACCGGACTAGCGGGAGTCGTGGTTTGGCTCGATGAGCAGTTCTTC	CAWTGLAGVVVWLDEQFF
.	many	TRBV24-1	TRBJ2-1	TGTGCCACCAGTGACCCTAGCGCAAGCTCCTACAATGAGCAGTTCTTC	CATSDPSASSYNEQFF
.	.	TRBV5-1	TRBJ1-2	TGCGCCAGCAGCTTGGCCCAGGGGTTTCATGGCTACACCTTC	CASSLAQGFHGYTF
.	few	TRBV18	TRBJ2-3	TGTGCCAGCCTGCGAGGGGTTACTAGCACAGATACGCAGTATTTT	CASLRGVTSTDTQYF
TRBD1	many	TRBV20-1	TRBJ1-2	TGCAGTGCTTCTTCAGGGCAGGGGGACTATGGCTACACCTTC	CSASSGQGDYGYTF
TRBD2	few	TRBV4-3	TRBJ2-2	TGCGCCAGCAGCCCCGAGCGGGAGGCGGGAGCCCGGGAGCTGTTTTTT	CASSPEREAGARELFF
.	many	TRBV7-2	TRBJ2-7	TGTGCCAGCAGCTCGCGCCACGAGCAGTACTTC	CASSSRHEQYF
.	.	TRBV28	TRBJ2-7	TGTGCCAGCAGACCACGGGACCTAACTAAAACCTACGAGCAGTACTTC	CASRPRDLTKTYEQYF
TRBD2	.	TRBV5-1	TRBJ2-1	TGCGCCAGCAGCTTGGCACCGGGACTAAGAACCAATGAGCAGTTCTTC	CASSLAPGLRTNEQFF
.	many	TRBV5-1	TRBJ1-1	TGCGCCAGCAGCTTGTCAGGAAGGCAGAACACTGAAGCTTTCTTT	CASSLSGRQNTEAFF
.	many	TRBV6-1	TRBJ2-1	TGTGCCAGCAGTTATGCGGATCCAACCTACAATGAGCAGTTCTTC	CASSYADPTYNEQFF
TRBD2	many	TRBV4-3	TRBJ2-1	TGCGCCAGCAGCCCTGTGTTGGCCGGGACTAGCGTAGACAATGAGCAGTTCTTC	CASSPVLAGTSVDNEQFF
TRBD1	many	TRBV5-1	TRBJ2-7	TGCGCCAGCAGCTGGAGGACAGGGGGGTCCTCCTACGAGCAGTACTTC	CASSWRTGGSSYEQYF
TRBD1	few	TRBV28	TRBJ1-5	TGTGCCAGCAGGCCGCCCGGGACAGGGAAGGATACCCAGCATTTT	CASRPPGTGKDTQHF
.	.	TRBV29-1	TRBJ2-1	TGCAGCGTTGAGAGACGGGACACCCCGTTCTTC	CSVERRDTPFF
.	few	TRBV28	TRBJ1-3	TGTGCCAGCACCGATGACCAATACTCTGGAAACACCATATATTTT	CASTDDQYSGNTIYF
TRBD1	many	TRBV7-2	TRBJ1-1	TGTGCCAGCAGTTCAGGGGGGATCGCTGAAGCTTTCTTT	CASSSGGIAEAFF
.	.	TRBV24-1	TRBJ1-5	TGTGCCACGGGACGGTCAGCGGCACTTAGCACAGATACGCAGCATTTT	CATGRSAALSTDTQHF
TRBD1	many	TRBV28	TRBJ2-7	TGTGCCAGCAGCACCCGGGACAGGCAAGGAGAGCAGTACTTC	CASSTRDRQGEQYF
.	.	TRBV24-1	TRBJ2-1	TGTGCCACCAGTGATCTACAGGTCGATGAGCAGTTCTTC	CATSDLQVDEQFF
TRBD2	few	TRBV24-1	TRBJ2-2	TGTGCCACCCCCGGACTGCTAGCGGGTACCGGGGAGCTGTTTTTT	CATPGLLAGTGELFF
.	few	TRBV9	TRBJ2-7	TGTGCCAGCAGCCCCAGCCCAACCTACGAGCAGTACTTC	CASSPSPTYEQYF
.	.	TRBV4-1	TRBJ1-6	TGCGCCAGCAGCCAAGACAGGGTGTATAATTCACCCCTCCACTTT	CASSQDRVYNSPLHF
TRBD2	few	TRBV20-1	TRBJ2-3	TGCAGTGCCGTTTACCCCCTAGCGGGAGGGCCTGTAGATACGCAGTATTTT	CSAVYPLAGGPVDTQYF
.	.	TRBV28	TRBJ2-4	TGTGCCAGCAGCGAGCTAGGCTCCATTCAGTACTTC	CASSELGSIQYF
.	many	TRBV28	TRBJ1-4	TGTGCCAGCAGTTTAGGGCAGGCCCGGAGCGAAAAACTGTTTTTT	CASSLGQARSEKLFF
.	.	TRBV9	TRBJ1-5	TGTGCCAGCAGCGTAGGGGGCGTTCAGCCCCAGCATTTT	CASSVGGVQPQHF
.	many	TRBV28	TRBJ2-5	TGTGCCAGCAGCCCCGATCCTCAGGGGGAGACCCAGTACTTC	CASSPDPQGETQYF
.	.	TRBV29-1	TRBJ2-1	TGCAGCGCCCGGGCGAGGGGGTATGAGCAGTTCTTC	CSARARGYEQFF
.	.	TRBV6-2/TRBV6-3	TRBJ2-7	TGTGCCAGCAGTTACTCGAAAAATGCGGTTACCTACGAGCAGTACTTC	CASSYSKNAVTYEQYF
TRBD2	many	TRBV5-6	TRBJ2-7	TGTGCCAGCAGCCGGGGGGGAGACAGCCGCTACGAGCAGTACTTC	CASSRGGDSRYEQYF
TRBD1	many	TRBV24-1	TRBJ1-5	TGTGCCACCAGTGAATCGGGACAGAATAATCAGCCCCAGCATTTT	CATSESGQNNQPQHF